The clone carrying this TCR beta chain appeared many times. These data originate in a study of T-cell reconstitution after alpha-beta-depleted transplantation in children. The library targeted TCRbeta and was prepared with unique molecular identifiers. TCRdb independently ran MiXCR on the PCR reads; one entry per CDR3 protein. The repertoire holds roughly 500,000 distinct CDR3 sequences, with 30% to 35% as singletons. Sequences were derived from PBMCs from the stem cell graft donor, sampled from the stem cell graft. This receptor was taken from a human donor who donated a stem cell graft to a child with aplastic anemia.

This chain's CDR3 is CSVEISGAVTDTQYF. In DNA form, the CDR3 reads TGCAGCGTTGAAATTTCAGGAGCCGTCACAGATACGCAGTATTTT. The rearrangement links TRBV29-1 to TRBJ2-3; D is uncertain. Germline CDR1 and CDR2: SQVTM and ANQGSEA. Trimming stripped 2 bases from V and 2 bases from J, with 14 bases between. CDR3 length equals 15 residues.